What follows describes a single T cell receptor beta chain. Antigen unknown. TCRdb called the 5' RACE reads again in MiXCR, with one record for every CDR3 protein. There are some 550,000 distinct CDR3 sequences in the sample; less than 20% occur only once, and 14% lies in the top ten. This entry belongs to a study of T cells after yellow fever vaccination. In the study overall: Where fractions had low cell numbers, libraries were prepared from them with the SMART-Seq v4 Ultra Low Input RNA kit. Findings and limits, study-wide: Post-booster repertoires again held most primary-vaccination clones (about 95% CD4, 80% to 90% CD8). The secondary response showed a weaker magnitude and a faster peak, day 5 versus 15.

This material consisted of PBMCs, taken 15 days after the yellow fever booster vaccination. The sequence was collected from a man aged 25 to 45 who received the YFV17D yellow fever vaccine.

CDR3 sequence: CASSHTPAGDTQYF. CDR3 in DNA: TGTGCCAGCAGCCACACCCCGGCCGGAGATACGCAGTATTTT. This chain links TRBV3-1 with TRBJ2-3; the D is unclear. The CDR3 totals 14 residues. Trimming stripped 3 bases from V and 5 bases from J, with 12 bases between. The germline V gene encodes CDR1 LGHDT and CDR2 YNNKEL (reference sequence).